This passage covers 5 T cell receptor beta chains from one sample sequenced in a study of T cell repertoires in cytomegalovirus infection. TCRdb re-derived calls from the reads in MiXCR, one entry per CDR3 protein. The table includes roughly 320,000 distinct CDR3 sequences, 9% to 9.5% detected once. The sequenced sample consisted of PBMCs. These receptors originate from a human donor in good health (CMV status not recorded). Some clones in this sample may be carry-over from other donors' samples.

In its sample, this clonotype was seen many times. V usage is TRBV29-1 and J usage is TRBJ2-5; 9 bases line up with TRBD1. Germline lookup yields CDR1 SQVTM and CDR2 ANQGSEA. J was trimmed by 5 bases and V by 6 bases; bases with no gene match: 7. The CDR3 is 13 amino acids. Here the CDR3 reads CSVGTGHMETQYF. Here the CDR3 DNA reads TGCAGCGTCGGGACAGGGCATATGGAGACCCAGTACTTC.

This chain links TRBV7-9 with TRBJ2-7; D uncertain. The germline gives CDR1 SEHNR, CDR2 FQNEAQ (reference sequence). The CDR3 is made up of 14 amino acids. V was shortened by 1 base and J by 1 base, with 8 bases between the two germline ends. CDR3 loop: CASSLVPNSYEQYF. In DNA, the CDR3 is TGTGCCAGCAGCTTAGTTCCGAATTCCTACGAGCAGTACTTC.

This clonotype has more than one count but fewer than ten. The J gene is TRBJ2-6, the V gene TRBV28, with D possibly matching TRBD2 (5 bases). V was trimmed by 4 bases and J by 0 bases, leaving 19 bases between them. CDR3 length: 19 amino acids. Germline CDR1 reads MDHEN; CDR2 reads SYDVKM. The CDR3 loop is CASSWVFRRRSSGANVLTF. CDR3 sequence (DNA): TGTGCCAGCAGTTGGGTCTTCCGACGGAGGAGCTCTGGGGCCAACGTCCTGACTTTC.

The chain has TRBV27 and TRBJ2-7; D gene ambiguous. V lost 3 bases, J lost 5 bases, and 11 bases lay in between. The CDR3 is 13 amino acids. CDR1 is MNHEY, CDR2 SMNVEV, per germline (reference sequence). CDR3 coding DNA: TGTGCCAGCAGTTTCACTACCGCCCACGAGCAGTACTTC. It codes for CASSFTTAHEQYF.

This clonotype has just a few counts. The chain recombines TRBV5-1 with TRBJ2-7, with 7 bases lining up with TRBD2. The J segment lost 0 bases and the V segment lost 5 bases, leaving 11 bases of the junction unmatched. This CDR3 contains 16 residues. CDR1 SGHRS and CDR2 YFSETQ come from the germline V gene. CDR3 coding DNA: TGCGCCAGCAGGCCCGAGGTAGCGGGTAACTCCTACGAGCAGTACTTC. The encoded protein is CASRPEVAGNSYEQYF.